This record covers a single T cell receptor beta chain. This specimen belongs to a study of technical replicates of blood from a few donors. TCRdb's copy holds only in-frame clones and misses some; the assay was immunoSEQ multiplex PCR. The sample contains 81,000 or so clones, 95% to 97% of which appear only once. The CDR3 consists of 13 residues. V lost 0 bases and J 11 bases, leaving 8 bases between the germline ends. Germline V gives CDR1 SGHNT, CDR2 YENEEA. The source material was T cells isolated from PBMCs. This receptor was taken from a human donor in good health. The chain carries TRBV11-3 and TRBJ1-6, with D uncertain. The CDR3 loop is CASSLDAEAPLHF. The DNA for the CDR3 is TGTGCCAGCAGCTTAGACGCGGAAGCACCCCTCCACTTT.